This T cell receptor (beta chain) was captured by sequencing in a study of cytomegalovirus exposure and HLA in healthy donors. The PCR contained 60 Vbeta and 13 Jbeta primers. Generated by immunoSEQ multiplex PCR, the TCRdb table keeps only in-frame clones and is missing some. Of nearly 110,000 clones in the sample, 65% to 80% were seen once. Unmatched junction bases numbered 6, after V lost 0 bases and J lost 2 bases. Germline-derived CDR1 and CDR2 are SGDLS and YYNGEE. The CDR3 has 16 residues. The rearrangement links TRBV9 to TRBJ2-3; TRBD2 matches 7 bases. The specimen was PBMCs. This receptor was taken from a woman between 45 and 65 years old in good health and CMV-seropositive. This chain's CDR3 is CASSVESGTITDTQYF. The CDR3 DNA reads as TGTGCCAGCAGCGTAGAGTCCGGGACTATCACAGATACGCAGTATTTT.